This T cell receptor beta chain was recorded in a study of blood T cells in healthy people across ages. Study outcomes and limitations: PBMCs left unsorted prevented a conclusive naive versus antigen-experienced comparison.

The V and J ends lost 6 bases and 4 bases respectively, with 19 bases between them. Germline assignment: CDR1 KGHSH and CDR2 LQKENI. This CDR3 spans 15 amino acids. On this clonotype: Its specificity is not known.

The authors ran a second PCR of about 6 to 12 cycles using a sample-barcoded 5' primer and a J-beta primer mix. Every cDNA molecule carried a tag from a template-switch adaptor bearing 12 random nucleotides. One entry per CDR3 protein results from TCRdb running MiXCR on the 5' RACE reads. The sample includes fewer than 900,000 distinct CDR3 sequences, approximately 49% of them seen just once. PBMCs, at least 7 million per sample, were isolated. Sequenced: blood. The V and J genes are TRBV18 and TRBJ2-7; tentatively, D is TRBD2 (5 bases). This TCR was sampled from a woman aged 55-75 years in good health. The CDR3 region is CASSRTSTREYEQYF. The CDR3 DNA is TGTGCCAGCTCGCGTACATCTACGAGGGAGTACGAGCAGTACTTC.